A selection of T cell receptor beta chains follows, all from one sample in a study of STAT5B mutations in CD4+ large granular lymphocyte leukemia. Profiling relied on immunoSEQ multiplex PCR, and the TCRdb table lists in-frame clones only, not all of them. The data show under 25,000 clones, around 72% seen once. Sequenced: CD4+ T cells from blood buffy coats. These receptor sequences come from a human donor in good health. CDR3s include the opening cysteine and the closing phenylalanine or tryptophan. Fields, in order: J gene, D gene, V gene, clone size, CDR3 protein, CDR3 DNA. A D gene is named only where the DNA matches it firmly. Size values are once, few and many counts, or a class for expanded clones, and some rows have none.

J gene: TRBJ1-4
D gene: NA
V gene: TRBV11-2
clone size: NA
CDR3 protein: CASSFQGMTNEKLFF
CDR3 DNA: TGTGCCAGCAGCTTCCAAGGGATGACTAATGAAAAACTGTTTTTT

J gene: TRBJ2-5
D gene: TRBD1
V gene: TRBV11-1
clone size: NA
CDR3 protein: CASSSDRGGTQYF
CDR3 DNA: TGTGCCAGCAGTTCAGACAGGGGAGGGACCCAGTACTTC

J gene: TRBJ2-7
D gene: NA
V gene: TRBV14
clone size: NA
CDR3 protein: CASSQEWGSSYEQYF
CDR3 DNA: TGTGCCAGCAGCCAAGAGTGGGGGAGCTCCTACGAGCAGTACTTC

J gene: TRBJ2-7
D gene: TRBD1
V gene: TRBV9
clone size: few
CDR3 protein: CASSPSQGAYEQYF
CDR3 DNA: TGTGCCAGCAGCCCTAGTCAGGGGGCCTACGAGCAGTACTTC

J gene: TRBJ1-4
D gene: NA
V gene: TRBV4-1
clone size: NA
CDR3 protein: CASSQVTTNEKLFF
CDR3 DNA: TGCGCCAGCAGCCAAGTCACAACTAATGAAAAACTGTTTTTT

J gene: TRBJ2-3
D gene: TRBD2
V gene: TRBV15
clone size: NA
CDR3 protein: CATSRDRVLAGGTDTQYF
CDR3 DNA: TGTGCCACCAGCAGAGATCGGGTTTTGGCGGGGGGCACAGATACGCAGTATTTT

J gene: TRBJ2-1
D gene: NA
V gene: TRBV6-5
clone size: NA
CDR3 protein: CASSTTGFTTQFF
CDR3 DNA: TGTGCCAGCAGCACAACAGGGTTTACAACGCAGTTCTTC

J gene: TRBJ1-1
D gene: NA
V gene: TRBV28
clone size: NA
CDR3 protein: CASSLGGSVNTEAFF
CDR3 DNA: TGTGCCAGCAGTTTGGGAGGTTCAGTGAACACTGAAGCTTTCTTT

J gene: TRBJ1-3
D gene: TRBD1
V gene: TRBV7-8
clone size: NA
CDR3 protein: CASSPRDRGALFPGNTIYF
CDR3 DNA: TGTGCCAGCAGCCCCCGGGACAGGGGAGCCCTTTTTCCTGGAAACACCATATATTTT

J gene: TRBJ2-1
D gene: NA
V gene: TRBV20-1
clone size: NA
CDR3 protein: CSVAKRDQQFF
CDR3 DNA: TGCAGTGTCGCAAAACGGGACCAGCAGTTCTTC

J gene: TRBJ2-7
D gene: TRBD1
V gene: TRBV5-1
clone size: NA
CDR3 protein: CASSLASWTGGNEQYF
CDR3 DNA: TGCGCCAGCAGCCTGGCTTCCTGGACAGGGGGCAACGAGCAGTACTTC

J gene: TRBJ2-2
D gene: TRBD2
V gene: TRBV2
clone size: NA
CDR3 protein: CASRTPGLASSGELFF
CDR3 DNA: TGTGCCAGCAGGACCCCGGGACTAGCGTCTTCAGGGGAGCTGTTTTTT

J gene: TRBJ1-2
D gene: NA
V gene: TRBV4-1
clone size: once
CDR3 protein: CASSQVGLQAYYGYTF
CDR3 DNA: TGCGCCAGCAGCCAAGTAGGGTTACAGGCCTACTATGGCTACACCTTC

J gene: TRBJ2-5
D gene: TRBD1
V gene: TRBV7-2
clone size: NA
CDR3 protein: CASSFGTGLETQYF
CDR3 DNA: TGTGCCAGCAGCTTTGGGACAGGTCTAGAGACCCAGTACTTC

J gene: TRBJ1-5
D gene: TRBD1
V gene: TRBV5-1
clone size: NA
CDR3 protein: CASSPGGQGPNQPQHF
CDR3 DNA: TGCGCCAGCAGCCCGGGGGGACAGGGCCCGAATCAGCCCCAGCATTTT

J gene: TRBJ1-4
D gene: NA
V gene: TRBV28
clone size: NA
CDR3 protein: CASRNGGDGTNEKLFF
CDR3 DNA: TGTGCCAGCAGGAATGGGGGGGATGGGACTAATGAAAAACTGTTTTTT

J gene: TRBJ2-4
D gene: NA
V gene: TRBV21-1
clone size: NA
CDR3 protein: CASSMKSGTSPKKNIQYF
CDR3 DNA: TGTGCCAGCAGCATGAAGTCCGGGACTAGCCCTAAAAAAAACATTCAGTACTTC

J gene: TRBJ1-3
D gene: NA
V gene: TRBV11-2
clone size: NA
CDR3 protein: CASSLGPGAGNTIYF
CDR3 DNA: TGTGCCAGCAGCTTAGGACCGGGGGCTGGAAACACCATATATTTT

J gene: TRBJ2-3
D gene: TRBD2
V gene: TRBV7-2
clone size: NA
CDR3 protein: CASRKGRVAGAHGDTQYF
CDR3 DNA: TGTGCCAGCAGGAAAGGGCGAGTAGCGGGGGCACATGGGGATACGCAGTATTTT

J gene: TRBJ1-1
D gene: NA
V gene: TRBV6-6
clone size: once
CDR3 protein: CASSARGAGRTEAFF
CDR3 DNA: TGTGCCAGCAGTGCCAGGGGCGCGGGGAGAACTGAAGCTTTCTTT

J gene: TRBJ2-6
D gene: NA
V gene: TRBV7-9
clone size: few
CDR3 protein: CASSRGIESGANVLTF
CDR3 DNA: TGTGCCAGCAGCCGTGGGATAGAGAGTGGGGCCAACGTCCTGACTTTC

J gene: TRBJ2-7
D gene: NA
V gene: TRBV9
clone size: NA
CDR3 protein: CASSPQPDVNYEQYF
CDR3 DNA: TGTGCCAGCAGCCCCCAGCCGGACGTAAACTACGAGCAGTACTTC

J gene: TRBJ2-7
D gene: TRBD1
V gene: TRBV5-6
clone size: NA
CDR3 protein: CASSPWAGTGASEQYF
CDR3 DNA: TGTGCCAGCAGCCCTTGGGCCGGGACAGGGGCGAGCGAGCAGTACTTC

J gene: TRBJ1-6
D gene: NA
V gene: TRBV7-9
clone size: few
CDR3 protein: CASSLKGPRALHF
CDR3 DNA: TGTGCCAGCAGCTTAAAGGGGCCCCGGGCCCTCCACTTT

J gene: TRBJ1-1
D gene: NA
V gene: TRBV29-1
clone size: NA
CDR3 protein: CSVGFQGLLHTEAFF
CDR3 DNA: TGCAGCGTTGGTTTCCAGGGGCTACTCCACACTGAAGCTTTCTTT

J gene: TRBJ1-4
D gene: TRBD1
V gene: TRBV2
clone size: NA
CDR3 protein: CASSQGAGEKLFF
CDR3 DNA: TGTGCCAGCAGCCAGGGGGCGGGTGAAAAACTGTTTTTT

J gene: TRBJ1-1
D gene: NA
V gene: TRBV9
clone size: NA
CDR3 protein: CASSPHGAAEAFF
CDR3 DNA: TGTGCCAGCAGCCCCCACGGGGCGGCTGAAGCTTTCTTT

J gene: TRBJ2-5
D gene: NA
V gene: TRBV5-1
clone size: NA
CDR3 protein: CASSLEGGTVQETQYF
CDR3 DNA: TGCGCCAGCAGCTTGGAGGGGGGGACAGTTCAAGAGACCCAGTACTTC

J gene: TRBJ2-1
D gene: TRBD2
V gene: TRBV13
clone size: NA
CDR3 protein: CASSWRTSGGPGEQFF
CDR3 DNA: TGTGCCAGCAGCTGGAGGACCTCGGGGGGGCCGGGAGAGCAGTTCTTC

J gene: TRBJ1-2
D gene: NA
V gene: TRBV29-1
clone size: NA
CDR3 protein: CSVGGADGYTF
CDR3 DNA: TGCAGCGTTGGAGGGGCGGATGGCTACACCTTC

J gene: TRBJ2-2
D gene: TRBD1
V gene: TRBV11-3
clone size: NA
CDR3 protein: CASSGRGTGPGELFF
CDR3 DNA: TGTGCCAGCAGCGGGCGAGGGACAGGGCCCGGGGAGCTGTTTTTT

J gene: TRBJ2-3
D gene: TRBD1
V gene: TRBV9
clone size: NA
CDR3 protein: CASSVAPTGGTDTQYF
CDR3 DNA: TGTGCCAGCAGCGTAGCTCCGACAGGGGGCACAGATACGCAGTATTTT

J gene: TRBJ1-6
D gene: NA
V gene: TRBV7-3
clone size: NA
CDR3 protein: CASSLGVNSPLHF
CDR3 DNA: TGTGCCAGCAGCTTAGGAGTCAATTCACCCCTCCACTTT